The next 9 T cell receptor beta chains were all read from a single sample in a study of cytomegalovirus exposure and HLA in healthy donors. Primers included in the PCR were 60 Vbeta and 13 Jbeta primers. Method: immunoSEQ multiplex PCR; TCRdb's copy keeps in-frame clones and lacks some. This sample has 200,000 or so clones; under 90% occur once, and the top ten carry about 0.094%. Sequencing was carried out using PBMCs. These receptors all come from a boy younger than 10 in good health and CMV-seronegative.

As to this clone: Other DNA sequences in the sample encode the same CDR3. The chain has TRBV27 and TRBJ1-3; D is undetermined. This CDR3 is 14 amino acids long. Germline CDR1 MNHEY, CDR2 SMNVEV (reference sequence). Trimming took off 6 bases at V and 2 bases at J, with 11 bases between the two ends. The CDR3 sequence: CASSLRGTGNTIYF. DNA for the CDR3: TGTGCCAGCAGCTTACGAGGGACTGGAAACACCATATATTTT.

The chain has TRBV7-8 and TRBJ1-1; TRBD1 is a possible D gene (6 bases). Germline-derived CDR1 and CDR2 are SGHVS and FQNEAQ. The CDR3 loop spans 15 amino acids. Trimming cost V 3 bases and J 4 bases, with 15 bases left between them. CDR3 sequence reads: CASSLAGVLGTEAFF. CDR3 nucleotides: TGTGCCAGCAGCTTGGCAGGGGTTTTGGGCACTGAAGCTTTCTTT.

The CDR3 is CASSIRGGGSNEQFF. As DNA, the CDR3 is TGTGCCAGCAGTATACGGGGGGGCGGATCCAATGAGCAGTTCTTC. This chain links TRBV6-1 with TRBJ2-1; 8 bases are a match to TRBD2. The germline V gene has CDR1 MNHNS and CDR2 SASEGT. The CDR3 has 15 amino acids. After removal of 5 bases from V and 6 bases from J, the junction contained 9 bases not matched to a gene.

A single count supports this clone. V usage is TRBV6-6 and J usage is TRBJ2-5; tentatively, D is TRBD2 (5 bases). The J call may be in error: the DNA end matches TRBJ2-7 better. The germline gives CDR1 MNHNY, CDR2 SVGAGI (reference sequence). The CDR3 has 14 amino acids. This chain's CDR3 is CASSPRGSTYEQYF. Written as DNA, the CDR3 is TGTGCCAGCAGCCCTCGGGGAAGTACCTACGAGCAGTACTTC.

This sequence joins TRBV5-4 and TRBJ2-3; the D gene is possibly TRBD1 (8 bases). V was clipped by 3 bases and J by 4 bases, with 15 bases between them. The CDR3 spans 15 residues. Germline V gives CDR1 SGHNT, CDR2 YYREEE (reference sequence). The CDR3 is CASSSGTGLADTQYF. CDR3 coding DNA: TGTGCCAGCAGCTCCGGGACAGGACTAGCAGATACGCAGTATTTT.

This clone is a singleton in its sample. The V gene is TRBV7-9, the J gene TRBJ2-5; maybe TRBD2 (6 bases). The DNA end favors TRBJ2-7, so the J call may be wrong. CDR1 SEHNR and CDR2 FQNEAQ come from the germline V gene (reference sequence). This CDR3 contains 13 residues. CDR3 sequence reads: CASSPGGTYEQYF. The CDR3 bases are TGTGCCAGCAGCCCCGGAGGGACCTACGAGCAGTACTTC.

V is TRBV4-1 and J is TRBJ1-5, with D possibly matching TRBD1 (5 bases). V was pared by 7 bases and J by 2 bases, with 18 bases between. Germline V gene sequence: CDR1 MGHRA, CDR2 YSYEKL. CDR3 size: 16 residues. CDR3 nucleotide sequence: TGCGCCAGCACCCCCGGATGGGGCCTGGGCAATCAGCCCCAGCATTTT. Protein sequence: CASTPGWGLGNQPQHF.

The chain is built from TRBV5-1 and TRBJ2-5; no definite D call. Germline loops: CDR1 SGHRS, CDR2 YFSETQ. The CDR3 spans 14 residues. V gave up 5 bases and J gave up 7 bases, with 18 bases separating them. This CDR3 is CASSLNLSTGTQYF. The CDR3 DNA follows: TGCGCCAGCAGTTTGAACCTATCCACCGGGACCCAGTACTTC.

This chain uses TRBV6-7 with TRBJ1-1; TRBD1 might be the D (6 bases). TRBV6-7 is sorted into the ORF group, with uncertain function. CDR3 size: 13 residues. The V gene lost 6 bases and the J gene lost 1 base, with 9 bases spanning the gap. Here the CDR3 reads CASRVGGNTEAFF. The DNA for the CDR3 is TGTGCCAGCAGGGTAGGGGGGAACACTGAAGCTTTCTTT.